The 27 T cell receptor beta chains in this list originate from one sample, sequenced in a study of T cell responses to AZD1222 COVID-19 vaccine. The repertoire was sequenced with immunoSEQ multiplex PCR; TCRdb's copy has only in-frame clones and lacks some. In the table there are tens of thousands of clones, 70% to 90% of which are singletons. Source: peripheral blood, taken on day 0 of AZD1222 vaccination. Receptors originate from an adult in good health.

CDR3 sequence (DNA): TGTGCCAGCAGCCCCACGGTGCCGGGCTCTGGAAACACCATATATTTT. This encodes CASSPTVPGSGNTIYF. J is TRBJ1-3 and V is TRBV3-1 (or the pseudogene TRBV3-2); D remains ambiguous. The CDR3 loop spans 16 amino acids. Germline V gene data show CDR1 as LGHDT and CDR2 as YNNKEL (reference sequence). The V end was cut by 4 bases, the J end by 0 bases, with 13 bases between.

The chain recombines TRBV20-1 with TRBJ2-7; D is tentatively TRBD1 or TRBD2 (5 bases each). V was trimmed by 6 bases and J by 7 bases, leaving 10 bases between them. Per germline, CDR1 DFQATT and CDR2 SNEGSKA (reference sequence). The length of the CDR3 is 10 residues. This CDR3 reads CSAGVAEQYF. The CDR3 DNA reads TGCAGTGCGGGGGTAGCGGAGCAGTACTTC.

The chain employs TRBV27 and TRBJ2-2; no definite D call. Germline CDR1 MNHEY, CDR2 SMNVEV (reference sequence). V was trimmed by 9 bases and J by 1 base, leaving 6 bases between them. This CDR3 is 12 amino acids long. For the CDR3, the DNA is TGTGCCAGTAAGAGGAACACCGGGGAGCTGTTTTTT. Translation gives CASKRNTGELFF.

This chain links TRBV14 with TRBJ2-7; D may be TRBD2 (6 bases). Germline V CDR1 and CDR2: SGHDN, FVKESK. The CDR3 extends over 11 amino acids. V was trimmed by 4 bases and J by 7 bases, leaving 8 bases between them. The CDR3 reads CASSPGREQYF. DNA for the CDR3: TGTGCCAGCAGCCCTGGGAGGGAGCAGTACTTC.

This chain uses TRBV5-5 with TRBJ1-5; no definite D call. CDR1 and CDR2 from the germline V gene are SGHKS and YYEKEE (reference sequence). The V gene lost 3 bases and the J gene lost 1 base, with 5 bases spanning the gap. The CDR3 loop spans 13 amino acids. CDR3 in DNA: TGTGCCAGCAGCTCACACAGCAATCAGCCCCAGCATTTT. It encodes CASSSHSNQPQHF.

V gene TRBV20-1 combines with J gene TRBJ2-3, with TRBD2 matching over 8 bases. The CDR3 extends over 15 amino acids. Germline V gene sequence: CDR1 DFQATT, CDR2 SNEGSKA (reference sequence). V shed 3 bases and J 7 bases; nucleotides not matched to a gene: 12. The CDR3 DNA reads as TGCAGTGCTAGTGAAAGCGGGGGAACTCACAATACGCAGTATTTT. The encoded protein is CSASESGGTHNTQYF.

The gene calls are TRBV7-9 and TRBJ1-1, with 11 bases fitting TRBD1. The CDR3 sequence is 15 residues long. Trimming removed 6 bases from V and 4 bases from J; junction bases left unmatched: 7. From germline, CDR1 is SEHNR and CDR2 FQNEAQ (reference sequence). This CDR3 reads CASRSDGTGGTEAFF. The CDR3 bases are TGTGCCAGCAGGTCCGACGGGACAGGGGGCACTGAAGCTTTCTTT.

The chain recombines TRBV4-2 with TRBJ2-6; possible D gene TRBD2, 7 bases. Trimming shortened V by 0 bases and J by 2 bases, and 14 bases separated the two germline ends. The CDR3 has 18 amino acids. Per the germline V gene, CDR1 is LGHNA and CDR2 is YNFKEQ. CDR3 sequence (DNA): TGTGCCAGCAGCCAAGATTGGGGGGGCTCTACTGGGGCCAACGTCCTGACTTTC. This translates into CASSQDWGGSTGANVLTF.

The chain combines TRBV12-3 or TRBV12-4 with TRBJ2-2, with 7 bases identical to TRBD2. Germline trimming cut 3 bases from V and 6 bases from J; bases unmatched to any gene: 1. The CDR3 runs 13 residues. Here the CDR3 DNA reads TGTGCCAGCAGTTTTCGGGAGGCCGGGGAGCTGTTTTTT. Translated: CASSFREAGELFF.

This rearrangement joins TRBV4-3 to TRBJ1-1; no definite D call. This CDR3 is 14 amino acids long. Trimming took off 0 bases at V and 7 bases at J, with 12 bases between the two ends. CDR1 and CDR2 from the germline V gene are LGHNA and YSLEER. The CDR3 spells CASSQDSAGLEAFF. In DNA form, the CDR3 reads TGCGCCAGCAGCCAAGACTCCGCAGGACTTGAAGCTTTCTTT.

The chain carries TRBV18 and TRBJ1-5, with D hard to call. Per germline, CDR1 KGHSH and CDR2 LQKENI. V shed 6 bases and J shed 3 bases, with 21 bases lying between them. The CDR3 totals 17 residues. The CDR3 DNA sequence: TGTGCCAGCTCCCCGGGATCCCAAGGGAGAGACAATCAGCCCCAGCATTTT. Protein: CASSPGSQGRDNQPQHF.

V is TRBV2 and J is TRBJ2-7; D not certain. Germline V gene lookup returns CDR1 SNHLY and CDR2 FYNNEI. There are 12 residues in the CDR3. Trimming cost V 4 bases and J 0 bases, with 4 bases left between them. As DNA, the CDR3 is TGTGCCAGCAGTGGGAACTCCTACGAGCAGTACTTC. This sequence encodes CASSGNSYEQYF.

This chain uses TRBV27 with TRBJ2-2; 9 bases map to TRBD1. V lost 4 bases, J lost 4 bases, and 7 bases stayed unmatched. The CDR3 spans 16 residues. The germline gives CDR1 MNHEY, CDR2 SMNVEV (reference sequence). CDR3 region: CASSSPGTGTTGELFF. The CDR3 region has the DNA TGTGCCAGCAGTTCCCCCGGGACAGGGACCACCGGGGAGCTGTTTTTT.

The rearrangement links TRBV18 to TRBJ1-5, with D maybe TRBD1 (5 bases). V was clipped by 5 bases and J by 1 base, with 12 bases between them. The CDR3 totals 15 residues. Germline V CDR1 and CDR2: KGHSH, LQKENI. CDR3 sequence reads: CASSSQAFSNQPQHF. The CDR3 coding sequence is TGTGCCAGCTCATCACAGGCATTCAGCAATCAGCCCCAGCATTTT.

This clone is a singleton in its sample. This chain links TRBV7-8 with TRBJ1-2; the D gene is possibly TRBD1 (6 bases). Germline V gene data show CDR1 as SGHVS and CDR2 as FQNEAQ. The CDR3 covers 13 residues. V lost 4 bases and J lost 4, with 10 bases in between. The CDR3: CASSSDRSYGYTF. As DNA, the CDR3 is TGTGCCAGCAGCTCCGACAGGAGCTATGGCTACACCTTC.

The CDR3 protein is CASSVSGLAGYEQYF. In DNA form, the CDR3 reads TGTGCCAGCAGCGTTTCGGGGCTAGCGGGCTACGAGCAGTACTTC. The chain combines TRBV9 with TRBJ2-7, with TRBD2 matching 8 bases. The length of the CDR3 is 15 residues. V shed 2 bases, J shed 3 bases, and the junction held 7 bases outside the gene matches. Germline assignment: CDR1 SGDLS and CDR2 YYNGEE.

This chain links TRBV7-2 with TRBJ1-3; D is unclear. Trimming cost V 0 bases and J 1 base, with 10 bases left between them. CDR1 and CDR2 from the germline V gene are SGHTA and FQGNSA. The CDR3 loop spans 16 amino acids. CDR3 protein: CASSLADTDSGNTIYF. As DNA, the CDR3 is TGTGCCAGCAGCTTAGCGGATACGGATTCTGGAAACACCATATATTTT.

The chain's CDR3 is CASSARQGAGDGYTF. CDR3 nucleotides: TGTGCCAGCAGCGCTCGACAGGGGGCGGGGGATGGCTACACCTTC. The V call is TRBV7-2, the J call TRBJ1-2; the match to TRBD1 covers 10 bases. Germline V gene lookup returns CDR1 SGHTA and CDR2 FQGNSA. V was pared by 5 bases and J by 6 bases, with 9 bases of the junction left unmatched. This CDR3 comprises 15 residues.

The chain recombines TRBV5-5 with TRBJ2-3; TRBD2 aligns across 11 bases. CDR3 length: 16 amino acids. Germline V CDR1 and CDR2: SGHKS, YYEKEE (reference sequence). After removal of 1 base from V and 3 bases from J, the junction contained 4 bases not matched to a gene. This chain's CDR3 is CASSLSASGGTDTQYF. The CDR3 nucleotides are TGTGCCAGCAGCTTGTCGGCTAGCGGGGGGACAGATACGCAGTATTTT.

The chain joins TRBV6-6 to TRBJ1-4, with D uncertain. Germline V gene data show CDR1 as MNHNY and CDR2 as SVGAGI (reference sequence). CDR3 length: 13 residues. The V end was cut by 7 bases, the J end by 15 bases, with 21 bases between. CDR3 DNA sequence: TGTGCCAGCACGTTCCACCCCTGGGCTGGCTTGTTTTTT. It codes for CASTFHPWAGLFF.

V usage is TRBV9 and J usage is TRBJ2-2; unclear D gene. Trimming took 0 bases from V and 3 from J, leaving 18 bases between them. The germline gives CDR1 SGDLS, CDR2 YYNGEE. The CDR3 runs 18 residues. The chain's CDR3 is CASSVGRLPIEHTGELFF. CDR3 DNA: TGTGCCAGCAGCGTAGGGCGGCTCCCAATAGAACACACCGGGGAGCTGTTTTTT.

The chain joins TRBV7-2 to TRBJ1-2, with TRBD1 matching 7 bases. V trimming: 0 bases; J trimming: 8 bases; junction bases outside the gene matches: 6. Looked up from germline, CDR1 is SGHTA and CDR2 is FQGNSA. The CDR3 length is 14 residues. The DNA for the CDR3 is TGTGCCAGCAGCTTAGCAGGGGGCCCGGGAGGCTACACCTTC. The encoded protein is CASSLAGGPGGYTF. Full variable domain (remainder filled in from reference TRBV7-2 and TRBJ1-2): GAGVSQSPSNKVTEKGKDVELRCDPISGHTALYWYRQSLGQGLEFLIYFQGNSAPDKSGLPSDRFSAERTGGSVSTLTIQRTQQEDSAVYLCASSLAGGPGGYTFGSGTRLTVV.

This clone has a handful of counts. The rearrangement uses TRBV11-2 and TRBJ1-2; no clear D gene. This CDR3 is built from 13 residues. Germline CDR1 is SGHAT and CDR2 is FQNNGV. V lost 0 bases, J lost 5 bases, and 7 bases lay in between. The CDR3 loop reads CASSLEAAYGYTF. In nucleotides, the CDR3 is TGTGCCAGCAGCTTAGAAGCGGCTTATGGCTACACCTTC.

The V and J genes are TRBV9 and TRBJ1-3, with D tentatively TRBD1 (6 bases). This CDR3 spans 15 amino acids. V was pared by 3 bases and J by 1 base, with 11 bases between. CDR1 and CDR2 (germline): SGDLS, YYNGEE. The CDR3 here is CASSATGSSGNTIYF. CDR3 DNA: TGTGCCAGCAGCGCAACAGGGTCTTCTGGAAACACCATATATTTT.

The V and J genes are TRBV4-1 and TRBJ1-2; 8 nucleotides agree with TRBD1. CDR3 length: 15 amino acids. Germline V gene lookup returns CDR1 MGHRA and CDR2 YSYEKL. Trimming at V came to 3 bases and at J to 2 bases, leaving 5 bases not matched to a gene. In DNA, the CDR3 is TGCGCCAGCAGCCAGATCGGACAGGGAAACTATGGCTACACCTTC. Translated: CASSQIGQGNYGYTF.

The CDR3 sequence: CASSPGSYEQYF. The CDR3 DNA reads TGTGCCAGCTCCCCCGGCTCCTACGAGCAGTACTTC. V gene TRBV6-6 combines with J gene TRBJ2-7; the D is unclear. V lost 8 bases and J 0 bases, leaving 8 bases between the germline ends. The CDR3 loop spans 12 amino acids. Germline V lookup: CDR1 MNHNY, CDR2 SVGAGI (reference sequence).

This rearrangement joins TRBV20-1 to TRBJ1-1; D gene ambiguous. Between the trimmed V and J ends, which lost 0 bases and 5 bases, there was a span of 4 bases. Germline V gene data show CDR1 as DFQATT and CDR2 as SNEGSKA (reference sequence). This CDR3 is built from 11 residues. The CDR3 sequence is CSAREETEAFF. DNA for the CDR3: TGCAGTGCTAGAGAGGAAACTGAAGCTTTCTTT.